This TCR beta chain is from a study of cytomegalovirus exposure and HLA in healthy donors. The CDR3 runs 15 residues. V was pared by 4 bases and J by 9 bases, with 10 bases of the junction left unmatched. The germline gives CDR1 MGHRA, CDR2 YSYEKL. 60 Vbeta and 13 Jbeta primers were used in PCR. This table comes from immunoSEQ multiplex PCR, and its TCRdb copy is limited to in-frame clones, with some not included. The sample comprises under 200,000 clones, approximately 86% of which are singletons, and around 0.3% rests with the top ten. Points from the study as a whole: Many donors shared some public TCRs, even though most TCR sequences were rare.

Remarks on this clone: Its antigen remains unidentified.

The receptor's source is a woman aged 25 to 39 in good health and CMV-seronegative. The sample comprised PBMCs. The gene calls are TRBV4-1 and TRBJ2-1, with TRBD2 identical over 9 bases. The CDR3 nucleotides are TGCGCCAGCAGCCCAATCAGCGGGAGGAGTGGTGAGCAGTTCTTC. Its translation: CASSPISGRSGEQFF.